This T cell receptor (beta chain) was recorded in a study of shared clonotypes between healthy human individuals (dated by TCRdb to the early 2020s). With regard to the full study: The cohort included three men and a couple of women between 18 and 49 years of age. For each donor, three plates each were used for CD4 naive and CD4 memory, two plates were used for CD8 naive, and one plate was used for CD8 memory. Each donor's leukapheresis produced roughly between about 0.9 and 9.5 billion PBMCs. Libraries were prepared and TCR repertoires were sequenced by different laboratories using diverse techniques, in order to increase sequencing depth and limit assay-specific biases. To estimate repertoire size and how much clonotypes are shared between individuals, the study performed deep sequencing of blood TCR repertoires from about five healthy adults.

Broad study findings and their caveats: Rarefaction of sorted-subset datasets indicated incomplete sequencing despite the large sequencing depth. Clonotypes shared by all four sorted-subset donors showed higher generation probabilities than non-shared clonotypes. Across a few donors, around 5% of naive CD4, approximately 4% of naive CD8, 2% to 2.5% of memory CD4, and under 0.45% of memory CD8 clonotypes were shared. Pairwise subsampling led to the expectation that sequencing depth would affect the degree of clonotype sharing among donors. The small number of donors limited the genetic and exposure-history diversity represented. Only blood was sampled, and tissue TCR repertoires likely differ from those in blood. Naive subsets generally had larger estimated clonotype richness than memory subsets did.

About this clone: Its antigen remains undetermined. Per-nucleotide qualities are absent, and no much larger clonotype sits a single base away.

V and J lose 9 bases and 3 bases, and a span of 22 bases separates them. The cysteine opens and the phenylalanine closes a CDR3 of 16 amino acids. Only the CDR3 region is kept as DNA, spanning 48 bases read in frame from base 1. CDR1 and CDR2, looked up from the germline V gene (reference sequence), are SGHKS and YYEKEE. Healthy HIV-negative adults with no recently reported acute infections or vaccinations were included as donors. Only Caucasian adults living in Nashville, Tennessee, USA were represented among the donors. Magnetic negative selection was used to enrich CD4+ T cells, after which naive cells were positively selected on CD45RA and the negative fraction became the memory subset. Blood was collected by leukapheresis, and PBMCs were isolated by Ficoll-Histopaque density gradient centrifugation and then cryopreserved in liquid nitrogen vapor phase. Purity and quantity of every magnetically sorted T cell population were checked by analytical flow cytometry. Genomic DNA was isolated from each sorted fraction and quantified by UV absorbance on a Nanodrop 2000c.

Using the deep immunoSEQ assay, multiplex PCR amplified TCR CDR3 regions from genomic DNA. For each cell subset, the extracted genomic DNA was distributed evenly across all wells of several immunoSEQ 96-well plates, and each plate served as one replicate. For sorted subsets, 200 to 250 ng of genomic DNA, equivalent to about 30,000 T cell genomes, went into each replicate PCR. Purified libraries were quantified with a Qubit 3.0 fluorometer, sized on a Bioanalyzer 2100, and re-quantified with the KAPA Library Quantification kit. Every immunoSEQ 96-well plate was sequenced on a dedicated single-read 150-cycle Illumina NextSeq 550 flow cell. The authors' analysis ran thus. Because the immunoSEQ output included only junctional sequences and no quality scores, the filtering could not be the same as the filtering used for full-length reads. To assign V/J genes and CDR3, sequences were annotated using PyIR, a Python wrapper for IgBLAST v1.9, with IMGT germline references. Reads were filtered out if the reads had weak V/J assignments (E-value above 1e-6), no CDR3, stop codons, out-of-frame junctions, or ambiguous translated residues. V3J clonotypes were defined by identical inferred V gene, J gene, and CDR3 amino acid sequence. Percentage overlap between repertoires was computed as shared unique clonotypes divided by the size of the smaller repertoire. RTK rarefaction, the Chao1 estimator, and Recon v2.1 estimates of unobserved clonotypes were used to assess repertoire richness. OLGA was used to compute generation probabilities for all TCRbeta clonotypes that the gDNA method yielded from a few donors. TCRdb retrieved this table from immuneACCESS and kept in-frame rearrangements only. Not all clones are present; in checked studies, unresolved V genes account for under half, and no reason is known for the remainder. The V and J calls and clone size come from that table; D and trimming were worked out from the DNA. Recorded for this sample are roughly 2,500,000 clones; approximately 93% of them occurred a single time. Approximately 0.35% of the sample lies in the top ten.

The sequenced sample was naive CD4+ T cells from PBMCs. This specimen's cell subset or site label, per the study, means: CD45RA+ positively selected. Recombination linked TRBV5-5 to TRBJ2-4, with the D gene tentatively TRBD1 or TRBD2, based on 5 matching bases in each. The receptor comes from a man aged 18 to 29 in good health. Some clones in this sample may be carry-over from other donors' samples. The CDR3 protein sequence reads: CATRTGTTGGKNIQYF. In nucleotides, the sequence is TGTGCCACCCGTACGGGGACCACAGGAGGCAAAAACATTCAGTACTTC. The reference TRBV5-5 and TRBJ2-4 proteins fill in what lies around the CDR3, so the full variable domain reads DAGVTQSPTHLIKTRGQQVTLRCSPISGHKSVSWYQQVLGQGPQFIFQYYEKEERGRGNFPDRFSARQFPNYSSELNVNALLLGDSALYLCATRTGTTGGKNIQYFGAGTRLSVL.